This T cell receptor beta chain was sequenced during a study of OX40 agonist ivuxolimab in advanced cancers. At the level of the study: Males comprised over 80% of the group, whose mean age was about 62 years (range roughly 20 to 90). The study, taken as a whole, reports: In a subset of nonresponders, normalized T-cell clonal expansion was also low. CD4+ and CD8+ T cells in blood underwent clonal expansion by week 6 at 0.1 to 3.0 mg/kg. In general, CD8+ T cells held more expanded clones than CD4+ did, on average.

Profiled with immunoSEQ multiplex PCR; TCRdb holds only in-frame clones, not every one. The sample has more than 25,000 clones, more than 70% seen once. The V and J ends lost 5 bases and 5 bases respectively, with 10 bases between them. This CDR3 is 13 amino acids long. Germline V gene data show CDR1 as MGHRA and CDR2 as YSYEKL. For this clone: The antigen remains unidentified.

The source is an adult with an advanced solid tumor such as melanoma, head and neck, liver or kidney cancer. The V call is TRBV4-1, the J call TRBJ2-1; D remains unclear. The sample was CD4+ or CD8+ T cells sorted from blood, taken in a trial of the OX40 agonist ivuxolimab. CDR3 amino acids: CASSSHPNNEQFF. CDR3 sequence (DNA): TGCGCCAGCAGCTCACACCCAAACAATGAGCAGTTCTTC.